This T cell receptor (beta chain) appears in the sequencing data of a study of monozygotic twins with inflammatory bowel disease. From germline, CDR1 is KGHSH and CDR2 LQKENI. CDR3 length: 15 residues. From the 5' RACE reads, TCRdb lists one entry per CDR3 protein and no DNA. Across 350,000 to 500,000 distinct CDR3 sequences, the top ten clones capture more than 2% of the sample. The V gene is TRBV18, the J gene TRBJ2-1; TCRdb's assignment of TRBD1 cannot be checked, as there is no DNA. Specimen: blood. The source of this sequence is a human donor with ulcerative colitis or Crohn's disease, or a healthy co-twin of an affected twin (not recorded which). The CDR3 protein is CASSPTGSTLGEQFF.